The present TCR beta chain was sequenced within a study of blood T cell repertoires in COVID-19. The V end lost 8 bases, the J end lost 3 bases, and 5 bases lay between the germline ends. CDR3 length: 10 residues. The V gene's germline CDR1 is MGHDK and CDR2 SYGVNS. Participants reported their clinical history, and cohort assignment relied on those reports. The recovered donors of Cohort 3 showed two negative PCRs, clearance, or symptom resolution. Original data processing: Estimation of nucleated cell counts relied on the amplification of reference gene primers. Using immunoSEQ multiplex PCR, the repertoire was profiled, and TCRdb retains in-frame clones only, with some absent. V, J and clone size derive from that table, while D and trimming were established from the DNA sequence. The table lists fewer than 150,000 clones, under 85% of them singletons.

The chain combines TRBV25-1 with TRBJ2-7; D remains unclear. The sequencing sample was made of PBMCs or T cells enriched from blood (not recorded which). The clonotype comes from a man aged 30-40 years who had recovered from COVID-19. DNA for the CDR3: TGTGCCAGCGAGAGCTACGAGCAGTACTTC. It translates to CASESYEQYF.